This T cell receptor beta chain was recovered during a study of blood T cell repertoires in COVID-19. Overall study: Sites across the United States, Italy and Spain contributed samples from acute and convalescent COVID-19. From T cells, B-cell-depleted T cells, or PBMCs came the material, which was cDNA or gDNA.

This clone was seen a single time. The authors' processing: Amplification of reference gene primers provided the estimated nucleated cell counts. TCRdb keeps only in-frame clones here, not all; method: immunoSEQ multiplex PCR. The V and J calls and clone size are taken from that table; D and trimming were inferred from the DNA. The sample has 200,000 to 250,000 clones, around three quarters seen once. Germline V CDR1 and CDR2: MNHEY, SVGAGI. This CDR3 comprises 15 residues. V lost 8 bases and J lost 1; bases outside the gene matches: 6. J is TRBJ2-2 and V is TRBV6-5; 8 bases fit TRBD2. Input material: peripheral blood. The sequence was collected from a woman in her 70s with acute or convalescent COVID-19. CDR3 sequence reads: CASALGGGNTGELFF. In DNA, the CDR3 is TGTGCCAGCGCCCTCGGGGGGGGGAACACCGGGGAGCTGTTTTTT.